The next 17 T cell receptor beta chains were all read from a single sample in a study of T cell clonotyping in hematopoietic cell transplantation. Clones were read by immunoSEQ multiplex PCR, and TCRdb kept only the in-frame ones, dropping some. Among roughly 44,000 clones listed, about 95% were seen once. Input material: peripheral blood mononuclear cells. These TCRs come from a man aged 25-40 years in good health. Some clones in this sample may be carry-over from other donors' samples.

The chain has TRBV5-4 and TRBJ1-1; D is undetermined. Trimming took 0 bases from V and 0 from J, leaving 6 bases between them. This CDR3 region has 14 residues. The germline CDR1 and CDR2 sequences are SGHNT and YYREEE (reference sequence). The CDR3 DNA is TGTGCCAGCAGCTTGGAACAACTGAACACTGAAGCTTTCTTT. This codes for CASSLEQLNTEAFF.

The J gene is TRBJ2-2, the V gene TRBV5-4; a possible D gene is TRBD1 (6 bases). The V gene's germline CDR1 is SGHNT and CDR2 YYREEE (reference sequence). V was clipped by 2 bases and J by 7 bases, with 12 bases between them. CDR3 length: 14 amino acids. CDR3 sequence (DNA): TGTGCCAGCAGCTTACAGGGAAGGAGCGGGGAGCTGTTTTTT. It codes for CASSLQGRSGELFF.

The chain has TRBV6-5 and TRBJ2-5; TRBD2 agrees at 9 bases. From germline, CDR1 is MNHEY and CDR2 SVGAGI. The CDR3 length is 15 residues. Losses at the gene ends were 5 bases for V and 5 bases for J; bases not matched to a gene: 9. CDR3 amino acids: CASSHKTSGYETQYF. As DNA, the CDR3 is TGTGCCAGCAGTCACAAGACTAGCGGCTATGAGACCCAGTACTTC.

The genes are TRBV4-2 and TRBJ2-1, with D possibly being TRBD2 (5 bases). Germline CDR1 LGHNA, CDR2 YNFKEQ. Trimming pared 7 bases from V and 6 bases from J, leaving 19 bases between. This CDR3 has 15 amino acids. The CDR3 DNA reads as TGTGCCAGCACCCCCGGGGTGGGAATGGGCAATGAGCAGTTCTTC. Protein sequence: CASTPGVGMGNEQFF.

The chain carries TRBV6-5 and TRBJ2-5; TRBD1 matches 10 bases. V was clipped by 2 bases and J by 2 bases; unmatched bases: 2. CDR3 length: 15 residues. Germline lookup yields CDR1 MNHEY and CDR2 SVGAGI. The CDR3 loop is CASSYGTGVQETQYF. In DNA form, the CDR3 reads TGTGCCAGCAGTTACGGGACAGGGGTTCAAGAGACCCAGTACTTC.

In its sample, this clone was seen a few times. J is TRBJ1-1 and V is TRBV5-1, with D possibly being TRBD1 (5 bases). Germline lookup yields CDR1 SGHRS and CDR2 YFSETQ. V dropped 1 base and J dropped 5 bases, with 9 bases sitting between them. The CDR3 is 13 residues long. The CDR3, as DNA: TGCGCCAGCAGCTTGCAGGAGGGGACTGAAGCTTTCTTT. This gives the protein CASSLQEGTEAFF.

The chain combines TRBV19 with TRBJ1-2; D may be TRBD1 (5 bases). The germline V gene has CDR1 LNHDA and CDR2 SQIVND (reference sequence). V was clipped by 6 bases and J by 1 base, with 12 bases between them. CDR3 size: 14 residues. CDR3 sequence: CASSPGDSNYGYTF. As DNA, the CDR3 is TGTGCCAGTAGCCCAGGCGACAGTAACTATGGCTACACCTTC.

The sample holds one count of this clone. The rearrangement joins TRBV15 to TRBJ1-5; weak D call: TRBD1 (5 bases). With 1 base removed from V and 0 bases from J, the gap between germline ends came to 7 bases. Germline assignment: CDR1 LNHNV and CDR2 YYDKDF (reference sequence). The CDR3 is made up of 15 amino acids. The CDR3, as DNA: TGTGCCACCAGCAGAGGACAGACTAGCAATCAGCCCCAGCATTTT. Translated: CATSRGQTSNQPQHF.

The chain links TRBV6-5 to TRBJ1-4; D gene uncertain. Trimming cost V 2 bases and J 0 bases, with 7 bases left between them. Germline CDR1 is MNHEY and CDR2 is SVGAGI. The CDR3 is 15 amino acids. The CDR3 reads CASSYRTATNEKLFF. DNA of the CDR3: TGTGCCAGCAGTTACCGCACGGCAACTAATGAAAAACTGTTTTTT.

CDR3 protein: CASSIGGSNQPQHF. The CDR3, as DNA: TGTGCCAGTAGTATAGGGGGTAGCAATCAGCCCCAGCATTTT. This chain joins TRBV19 and TRBJ1-5; D unclear. Trimming took off 1 base at V and 0 bases at J, with 4 bases between the two ends. The CDR3 has 14 amino acids. Looked up from germline, CDR1 is LNHDA and CDR2 is SQIVND (reference sequence).

The chain has TRBV2 and TRBJ1-5, with D possibly matching TRBD1 (5 bases). V gave up 4 bases and J gave up 4 bases, with 11 bases separating them. Germline V gene data show CDR1 as SNHLY and CDR2 as FYNNEI. The CDR3 consists of 14 residues. The CDR3, as DNA: TGTGCCAGCAGTGTATTGACAGTTAATCAGCCCCAGCATTTT. Encoded protein: CASSVLTVNQPQHF. Together with reference TRBV2 and TRBJ1-5, the CDR3 gives the full variable domain: EPEVTQTPSHQVTQMGQEVILRCVPISNHLYFYWYRQILGQKVEFLVSFYNNEISEKSEIFDDQFSVERPDGSNFTLKIRSTKLEDSAMYFCASSVLTVNQPQHFGDGTRLSIL.

CDR3 in DNA: TGTGCCAGCAGCTTAGCCCTAAGGTCGTGGGAGCAGTTCTTC. Translating it yields CASSLALRSWEQFF. The gene calls are TRBV11-2 and TRBJ2-1; D is undetermined. CDR1 is SGHAT and CDR2 is FQNNGV in the germline V gene. CDR3 length: 14 amino acids. V gave up 1 base and J gave up 10 bases, with 14 bases separating them.

V and J are TRBV11-2 and TRBJ1-1, with D hard to call. The germline gives CDR1 SGHAT, CDR2 FQNNGV. CDR3 size: 12 residues. The V and J ends lost 3 bases and 6 bases respectively, with 8 bases between them. CDR3 sequence (DNA): TGTGCCAGCAGCTTTAATACAGCTGAAGCTTTCTTT. Amino acid sequence: CASSFNTAEAFF. Looking up the rest from reference TRBV11-2 and TRBJ1-1 gives the full variable domain: EAGVAQSPRYKIIEKRQSVAFWCNPISGHATLYWYQQILGQGPKLLIQFQNNGVVDDSQLPKDRFSAERLKGVDSTLKIQPAKLEDSAVYLCASSFNTAEAFFGQGTRLTVV.

This chain links TRBV10-2 with TRBJ2-7; the D call may be TRBD1 or TRBD2 (5 bases each). Trimming stripped 3 bases from V and 2 bases from J, with 8 bases between. Germline CDR1 and CDR2: WSHSY and SAAADI. The CDR3 spans 13 residues. The CDR3 here is CASSDVGAYEQYF. The CDR3 DNA follows: TGCGCCAGCAGTGATGTGGGGGCCTACGAGCAGTACTTC.

V usage is TRBV2 and J usage is TRBJ1-5; no firm D call. V was cut by 2 bases and J by 3 bases, with 11 bases left in between. The germline CDR1 and CDR2 sequences are SNHLY and FYNNEI. The CDR3 has 15 amino acids. CDR3 nucleotide sequence: TGTGCCAGCAGTGAAAGGGTCAGATCCAATCAGCCCCAGCATTTT. Translating gives CASSERVRSNQPQHF.

The chain employs TRBV7-3 and TRBJ2-2, with 10 nucleotides matching TRBD1. V gave up 5 bases and J gave up 0 bases; unmatched junction bases: 3. Per germline, CDR1 SGHTA and CDR2 FQGTGA. This CDR3 has 16 residues. CDR3 protein: CASSTGTGANTGELFF. DNA of the CDR3: TGTGCCAGCAGCACCGGGACAGGGGCGAACACCGGGGAGCTGTTTTTT.

The genes are TRBV15 and TRBJ2-5; D might be TRBD1 or TRBD2, each matching 5 bases. Trimming shortened V by 1 base and J by 9 bases, and 6 bases separated the two germline ends. This CDR3 comprises 11 residues. The germline V gene has CDR1 LNHNV and CDR2 YYDKDF (reference sequence). Written as DNA, the CDR3 is TGTGCCACCAGCAGAGGAGGGGCCCAGTACTTC. This codes for CATSRGGAQYF. Based on the CDR3 plus reference TRBV15 and TRBJ2-5, the full variable domain is DAMVIQNPRYQVTQFGKPVTLSCSQTLNHNVMYWYQQKSSQAPKLLFHYYDKDFNNEADTPDNFQSRRPNTSFCFLDIRSPGLGDTAMYLCATSRGGAQYFGPGTRLLVL.